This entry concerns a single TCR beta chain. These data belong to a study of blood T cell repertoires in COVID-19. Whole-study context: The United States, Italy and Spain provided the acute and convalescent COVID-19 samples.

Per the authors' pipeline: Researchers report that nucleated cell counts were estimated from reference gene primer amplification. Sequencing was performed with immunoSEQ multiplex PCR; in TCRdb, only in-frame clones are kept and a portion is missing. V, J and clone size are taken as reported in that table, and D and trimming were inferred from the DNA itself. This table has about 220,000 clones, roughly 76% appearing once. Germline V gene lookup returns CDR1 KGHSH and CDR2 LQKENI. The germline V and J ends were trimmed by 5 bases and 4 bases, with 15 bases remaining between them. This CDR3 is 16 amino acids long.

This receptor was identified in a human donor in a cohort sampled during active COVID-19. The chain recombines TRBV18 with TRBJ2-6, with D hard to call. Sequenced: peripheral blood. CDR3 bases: TGTGCCAGCTCAGTGACACCGAATCTCGGGGCCAACGTCCTGACTTTC. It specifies CASSVTPNLGANVLTF. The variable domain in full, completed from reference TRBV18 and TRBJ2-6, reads NAGVMQNPRHLVRRRGQEARLRCSPMKGHSHVYWYRQLPEEGLKFMVYLQKENIIDESGMPKERFSAEFPKEGPSILRIQQVVRGDSAAYFCASSVTPNLGANVLTFGAGSRLTVL.